This TCR beta chain was observed in a study of shared clonotypes between healthy human individuals. In this sample, this clone turned up a few times. The target antigen is unknown. Germline values: CDR1 ENHRY, CDR2 SYGVKD. The CDR3 sequence is 15 residues long. With 6 bases clipped from V and 1 base from J, the junction kept 5 bases outside the gene matches. The protocol was immunoSEQ multiplex PCR, while the TCRdb copy is restricted to in-frame clones and leaves out a portion. Among fewer than 400,000 clones listed, 74% were seen once. Whole-study findings and limits: Only a few donors were included, so the genetic and exposure-history diversity represented was limited. Incomplete sequencing of sorted subsets was indicated by rarefaction despite large depth. A reduction in generation probabilities was seen for non-shared clonotypes relative to those shared by all four donors.

The sequenced sample consisted of memory CD4+ T cells sorted from blood. Indicated subset: CD45RA-negative fraction. The rearrangement uses TRBV10-3 and TRBJ1-5, with 8 bases lining up with TRBD1. This sequence originates from a man aged 25-40 years in good health. CDR3 loop: CAIRGTGGSNQPQHF. CDR3 bases: TGTGCCATCAGGGGAACAGGGGGGAGCAATCAGCCCCAGCATTTT.